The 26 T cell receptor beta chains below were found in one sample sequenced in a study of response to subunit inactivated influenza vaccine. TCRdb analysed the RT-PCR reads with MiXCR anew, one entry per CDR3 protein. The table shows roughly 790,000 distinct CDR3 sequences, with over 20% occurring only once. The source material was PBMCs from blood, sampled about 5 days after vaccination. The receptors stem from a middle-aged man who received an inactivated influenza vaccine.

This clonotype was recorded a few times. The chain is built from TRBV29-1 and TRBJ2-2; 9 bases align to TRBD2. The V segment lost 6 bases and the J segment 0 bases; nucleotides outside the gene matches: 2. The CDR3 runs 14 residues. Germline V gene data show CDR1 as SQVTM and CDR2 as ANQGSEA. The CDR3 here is CSVRLAANTGELFF. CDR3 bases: TGCAGCGTACGACTAGCGGCGAACACCGGGGAGCTGTTTTTT.

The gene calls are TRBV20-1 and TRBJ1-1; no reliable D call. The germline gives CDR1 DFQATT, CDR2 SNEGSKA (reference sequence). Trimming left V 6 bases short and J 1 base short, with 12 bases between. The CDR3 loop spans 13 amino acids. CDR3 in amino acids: CSAGILGNTEAFF. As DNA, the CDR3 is TGCAGTGCGGGGATCCTCGGGAACACTGAAGCTTTCTTT.

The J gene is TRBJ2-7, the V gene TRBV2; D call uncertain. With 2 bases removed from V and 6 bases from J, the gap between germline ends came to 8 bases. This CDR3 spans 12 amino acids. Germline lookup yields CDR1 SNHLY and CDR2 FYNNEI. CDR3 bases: TGTGCCAGCAGTGAACCTAAAGGCGAGCAGTACTTC. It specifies CASSEPKGEQYF.

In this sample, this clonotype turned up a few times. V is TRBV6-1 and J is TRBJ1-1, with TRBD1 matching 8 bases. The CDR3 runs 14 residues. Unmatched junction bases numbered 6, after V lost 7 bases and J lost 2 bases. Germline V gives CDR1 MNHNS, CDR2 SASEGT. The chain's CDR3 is CASTLGQGNTEAFF. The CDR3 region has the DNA TGTGCCAGCACCCTCGGACAGGGCAACACTGAAGCTTTCTTT.

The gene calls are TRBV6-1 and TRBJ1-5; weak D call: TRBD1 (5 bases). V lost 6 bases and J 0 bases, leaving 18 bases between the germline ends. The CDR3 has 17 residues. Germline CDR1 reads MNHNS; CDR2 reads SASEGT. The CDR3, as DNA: TGTGCCAGCAGCCTTTACCAGGGTACCTATAGCAATCAGCCCCAGCATTTT. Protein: CASSLYQGTYSNQPQHF.

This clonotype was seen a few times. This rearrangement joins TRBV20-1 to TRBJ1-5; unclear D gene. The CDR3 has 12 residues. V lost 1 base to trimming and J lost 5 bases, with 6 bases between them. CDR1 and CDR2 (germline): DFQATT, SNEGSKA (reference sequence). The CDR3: CSARGGHQPQHF. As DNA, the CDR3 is TGCAGTGCTAGAGGCGGTCATCAGCCCCAGCATTTT.

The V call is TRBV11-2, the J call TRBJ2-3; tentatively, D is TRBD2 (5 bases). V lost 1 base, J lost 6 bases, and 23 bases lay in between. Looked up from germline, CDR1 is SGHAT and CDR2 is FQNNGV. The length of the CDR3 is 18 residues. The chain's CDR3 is CASSLVRSGVGVGDTQYF. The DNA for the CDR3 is TGTGCCAGCAGCTTAGTAAGGTCCGGCGTCGGGGTGGGGGATACGCAGTATTTT.

The CDR3 nucleotides are TGCAGCGTTGTGGGGGAGACTAGTTTTAATGAGCAGTTCTTC. Translated, it gives CSVVGETSFNEQFF. The rearrangement joins TRBV29-1 to TRBJ2-1, with a tentative D call TRBD2 (6 bases). Trimming took off 4 bases at V and 7 bases at J, with 17 bases between the two ends. Germline-derived CDR1 and CDR2 are SQVTM and ANQGSEA. The CDR3 covers 14 residues.

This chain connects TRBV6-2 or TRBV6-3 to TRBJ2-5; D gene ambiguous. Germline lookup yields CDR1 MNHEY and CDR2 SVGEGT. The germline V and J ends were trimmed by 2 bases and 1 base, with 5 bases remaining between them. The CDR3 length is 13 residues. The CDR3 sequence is CASSYHVQETQYF. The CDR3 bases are TGTGCCAGCAGTTACCACGTCCAAGAGACCCAGTACTTC.

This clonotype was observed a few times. The CDR3 bases are TGCAGTGCTTCGGCCCAGAAATCCAAAAACATTCAGTACTTC. This sequence encodes CSASAQKSKNIQYF. This rearrangement joins TRBV20-1 to TRBJ2-4; no clear D gene. The CDR3 has 14 residues. Trimming shortened V by 5 bases and J by 2 bases, and 13 bases separated the two germline ends. Germline loops: CDR1 DFQATT, CDR2 SNEGSKA (reference sequence).

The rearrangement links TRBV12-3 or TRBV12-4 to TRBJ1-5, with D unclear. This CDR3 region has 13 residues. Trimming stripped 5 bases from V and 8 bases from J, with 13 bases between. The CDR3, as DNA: TGTGCCAGCAGTCCATCGTCCATAGAGCCCCAGCATTTT. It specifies CASSPSSIEPQHF.

The CDR3 DNA follows: TGCAGTGCTAGAAATCCTAGCGGGAACTACGAGCAGTACTTC. Protein product: CSARNPSGNYEQYF. The chain employs TRBV20-1 and TRBJ2-7; the match to TRBD2 covers 9 bases. Germline V lookup: CDR1 DFQATT, CDR2 SNEGSKA (reference sequence). The trim removed 2 bases at V and 3 bases at J, leaving 5 bases unmatched. The CDR3 contains 14 residues.

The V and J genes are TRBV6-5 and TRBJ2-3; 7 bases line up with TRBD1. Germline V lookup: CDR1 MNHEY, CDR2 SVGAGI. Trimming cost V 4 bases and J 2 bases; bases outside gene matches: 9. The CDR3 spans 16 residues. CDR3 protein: CASSSSFDRVTDTQYF. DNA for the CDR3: TGTGCCAGCAGTTCATCATTCGACAGGGTCACAGATACGCAGTATTTT.

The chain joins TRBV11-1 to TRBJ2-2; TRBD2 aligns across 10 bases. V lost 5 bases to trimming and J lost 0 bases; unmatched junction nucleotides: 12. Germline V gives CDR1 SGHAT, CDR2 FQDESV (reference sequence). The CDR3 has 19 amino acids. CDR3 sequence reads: CASSPLAGGPATNTGELFF. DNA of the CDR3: TGTGCCAGCAGCCCGTTAGCGGGAGGACCCGCAACGAACACCGGGGAGCTGTTTTTT.

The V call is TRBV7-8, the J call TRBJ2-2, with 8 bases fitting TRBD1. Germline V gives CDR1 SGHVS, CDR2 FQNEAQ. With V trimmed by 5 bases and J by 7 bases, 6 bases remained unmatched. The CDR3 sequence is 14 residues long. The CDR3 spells CASSRQGAIGELFF. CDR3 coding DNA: TGTGCCAGCAGCCGCCAGGGGGCTATCGGGGAGCTGTTTTTT.

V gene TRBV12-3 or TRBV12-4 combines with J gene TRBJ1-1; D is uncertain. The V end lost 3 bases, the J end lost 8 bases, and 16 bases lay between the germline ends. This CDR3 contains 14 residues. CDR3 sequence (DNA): TGTGCCAGCAGTTTCTCTCTGGGGATCGGAGAAGCTTTCTTT. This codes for CASSFSLGIGEAFF.

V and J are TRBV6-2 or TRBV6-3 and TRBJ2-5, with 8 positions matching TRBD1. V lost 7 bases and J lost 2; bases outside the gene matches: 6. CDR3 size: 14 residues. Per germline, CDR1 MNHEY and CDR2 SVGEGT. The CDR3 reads CASNDRGRQETQYF. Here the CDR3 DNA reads TGTGCCAGCAACGACAGGGGAAGACAAGAGACCCAGTACTTC.

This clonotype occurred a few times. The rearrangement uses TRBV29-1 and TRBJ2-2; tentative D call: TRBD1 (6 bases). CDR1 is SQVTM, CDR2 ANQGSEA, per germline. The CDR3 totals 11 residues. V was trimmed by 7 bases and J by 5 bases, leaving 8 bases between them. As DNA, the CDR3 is TGCAGCGCAACAGGGACCGGGGAGCTGTTTTTT. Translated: CSATGTGELFF.

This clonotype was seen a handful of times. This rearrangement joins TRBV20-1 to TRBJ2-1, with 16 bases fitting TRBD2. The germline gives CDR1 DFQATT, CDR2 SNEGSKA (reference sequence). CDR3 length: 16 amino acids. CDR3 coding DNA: TGCAGCGTATTTCCGGGACTAGCGGGAGGGCCAAATGAGCAGTTCTTC. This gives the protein CSVFPGLAGGPNEQFF.

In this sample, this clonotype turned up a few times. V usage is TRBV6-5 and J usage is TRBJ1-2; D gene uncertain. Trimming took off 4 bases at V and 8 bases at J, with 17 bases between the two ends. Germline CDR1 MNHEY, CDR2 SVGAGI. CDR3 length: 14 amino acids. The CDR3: CASSSKASSMGYTF. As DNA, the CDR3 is TGTGCCAGCAGTTCAAAGGCCTCTTCTATGGGCTACACCTTC.

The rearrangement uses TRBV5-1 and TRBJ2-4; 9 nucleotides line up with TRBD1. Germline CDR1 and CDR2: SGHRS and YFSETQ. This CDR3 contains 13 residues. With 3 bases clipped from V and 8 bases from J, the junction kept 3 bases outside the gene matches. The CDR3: CASSSGQGDIQYF. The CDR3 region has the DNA TGCGCCAGCAGCTCGGGACAGGGAGACATTCAGTACTTC.

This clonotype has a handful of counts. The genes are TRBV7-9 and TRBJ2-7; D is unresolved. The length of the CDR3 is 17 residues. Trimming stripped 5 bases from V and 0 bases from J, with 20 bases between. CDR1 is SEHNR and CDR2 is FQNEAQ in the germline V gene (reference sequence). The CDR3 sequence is CASSPPRRYSSSYEQYF. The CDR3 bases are TGTGCCAGCAGCCCCCCCAGAAGATACTCAAGCTCCTACGAGCAGTACTTC.

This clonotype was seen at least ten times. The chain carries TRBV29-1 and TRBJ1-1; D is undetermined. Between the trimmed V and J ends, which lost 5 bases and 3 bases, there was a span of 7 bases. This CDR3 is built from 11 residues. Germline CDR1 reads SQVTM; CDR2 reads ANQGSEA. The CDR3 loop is CSVQVDTEAFF. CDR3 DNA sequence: TGCAGCGTTCAAGTGGACACTGAAGCTTTCTTT.

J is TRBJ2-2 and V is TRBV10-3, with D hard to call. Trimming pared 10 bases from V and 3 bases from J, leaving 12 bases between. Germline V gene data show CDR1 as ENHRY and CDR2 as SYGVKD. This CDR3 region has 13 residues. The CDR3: CATSRAYTGELFF. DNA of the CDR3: TGTGCCACCTCAAGGGCCTACACCGGGGAGCTGTTTTTT.

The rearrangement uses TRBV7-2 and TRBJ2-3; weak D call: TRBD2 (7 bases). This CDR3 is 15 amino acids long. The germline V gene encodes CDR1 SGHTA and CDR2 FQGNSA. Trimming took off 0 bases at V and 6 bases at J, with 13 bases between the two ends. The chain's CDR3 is CASSLAGGASDTQYF. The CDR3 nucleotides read TGTGCCAGCAGCTTAGCGGGGGGGGCATCGGATACGCAGTATTTT.

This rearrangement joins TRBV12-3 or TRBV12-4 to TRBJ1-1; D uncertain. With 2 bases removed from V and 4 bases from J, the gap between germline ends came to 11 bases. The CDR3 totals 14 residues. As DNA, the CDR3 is TGTGCCAGCAGTTTACTGGGCCGTGGCACTGAAGCTTTCTTT. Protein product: CASSLLGRGTEAFF.